These T cell receptor beta chains were read from a single sample in a study of blood T cell repertoires in COVID-19. Clones were read by immunoSEQ multiplex PCR, and TCRdb kept only the in-frame ones, dropping some. The sample comprises about 110,000 clones, around nine tenths of which are singletons, and around 1.2% rests with the top ten. The material sequenced was peripheral blood. These receptor sequences come from a woman between 25 and 40 years old with acute or convalescent COVID-19. The CDR3 runs from the conserved cysteine through the conserved F or W. Each record gives: D gene, clone size, V gene, J gene, CDR3 DNA, CDR3 protein. The D gene is left open where the match is weak. Rows give clone size only sometimes, using once, few, many, or a class for an expanded clone.

TRBD1	NA	TRBV30	TRBJ1-2	TGTGCCTGGAGAGGAGCGGCGGCAGGGGGCGCCCCTAACTATGGCTACACCTTC	CAWRGAAAGGAPNYGYTF
TRBD2	NA	TRBV6-6	TRBJ2-1	TGTGCCAGCAGTTCCCGGGGGGGCTCCTACAATGAGCAGTTCTTC	CASSSRGGSYNEQFF
TRBD1	NA	TRBV5-4	TRBJ2-1	TGTGCCAGCAGCCGCCCTACAGGGGCAAATGAGCAGTTCTTC	CASSRPTGANEQFF
NA	NA	TRBV7-6	TRBJ2-5	TGTGCCAGCAGCCCCATGACTAGTGCTGAGCGTTGGAAAGAGACCCAGTACTTC	CASSPMTSAERWKETQYF
NA	NA	TRBV11-3	TRBJ2-7	TGTGCCAGCAGCTTAGTCAGTCTCTCCTACGAGCAGTACTTC	CASSLVSLSYEQYF
NA	NA	TRBV12-3/TRBV12-4	TRBJ1-2	TGTGCCAGCAGTTTTGAGAACTATGGCTACACCTTC	CASSFENYGYTF
NA	NA	TRBV30	TRBJ1-1	TGTGCCTGGGTAACGGTGAAGGAAGCTTTCTTT	CAWVTVKEAFF
NA	NA	TRBV28	TRBJ1-3	TGTGCCAGCAGAGGGGGGGGTGCTGGAAACACCATATATTTT	CASRGGGAGNTIYF
NA	NA	TRBV19	TRBJ1-2	TGTGCCAGTAGTATAGACACTAACTATGGCTACACCTTC	CASSIDTNYGYTF
TRBD1	NA	TRBV27	TRBJ1-6	TGTGCCAGCAGGCAGGGGGCGGGCAATTCACCCCTCCACTTT	CASRQGAGNSPLHF
NA	NA	TRBV5-1	TRBJ1-4	TGCGCCAGCAGCGACGGGGGAGGGGAAAAACTGTTTTTT	CASSDGGGEKLFF
NA	NA	TRBV29-1	TRBJ2-1	TGCAGCGTGGACAGTACCCCCAATGAGCAGTTCTTC	CSVDSTPNEQFF
TRBD1	NA	TRBV19	TRBJ1-5	TGTGCCAGTAGTAATACAGGGGGGAGGCAGCCCCAGCATTTT	CASSNTGGRQPQHF
TRBD2	NA	TRBV9	TRBJ2-3	TGTGCCAGCAGCGAGGCGGGGGGTTTTGACACAGATACGCAGTATTTT	CASSEAGGFDTDTQYF
TRBD1	NA	TRBV29-1	TRBJ2-2	TGCAGCGTCCCCCGGACAGGGGAGGCCGGGGAGCTGTTTTTT	CSVPRTGEAGELFF
NA	few	TRBV3-1/TRBV3-2	TRBJ1-2	TGTGCCAGCAGCCATAGTTACGCCGAAGCTAACTATGGCTACACCTTC	CASSHSYAEANYGYTF
TRBD1	few	TRBV5-4	TRBJ1-1	TGTGCCAGCAGCTCACAGGGGGCTCAGGAAGCTTTCTTT	CASSSQGAQEAFF
NA	once	TRBV6-2/TRBV6-3	TRBJ2-1	TGTGCCAGCAGTCTTTGGGCATACAATGAGCAGTTCTTC	CASSLWAYNEQFF
NA	few	TRBV5-4	TRBJ1-2	TGTGCCAGCAGCTTGAAGTTCGCGGAGAGGCGGTATGGCTACACCTTC	CASSLKFAERRYGYTF
TRBD1	NA	TRBV5-6	TRBJ1-1	TGTGCCAGCAGCTTCCGGACAGGCGGGCGGCGGAACACTGAAGCTTTCTTT	CASSFRTGGRRNTEAFF
TRBD1	few	TRBV25-1	TRBJ2-7	TGTGCCAGCAGTGGCCGGGACAGGGGTTCCTACGAGCAGTACTTC	CASSGRDRGSYEQYF
TRBD1	NA	TRBV7-2	TRBJ1-2	TGTGCCAGCAGCGGAGACAGGGGGCATGGCTACACCTTC	CASSGDRGHGYTF
NA	once	TRBV28	TRBJ1-5	TGTGCCAGCAGTTTATTAACCAGAAATCAGCCCCAGCATTTT	CASSLLTRNQPQHF
NA	few	TRBV9	TRBJ1-6	TGTGCCAGCAGCGTCGGTTCACCCCTCCACTTT	CASSVGSPLHF
NA	NA	TRBV10-3	TRBJ1-6	TGTGCCATCACCGAAAGTCCGGATAATTCACCCCTCCACTTT	CAITESPDNSPLHF
TRBD2	NA	TRBV3-1/TRBV3-2	TRBJ2-1	TGTGCCAGCAGCCAAGTACTAGCGGGAGCCAACAATGAGCAGTTCTTC	CASSQVLAGANNEQFF
TRBD1	NA	TRBV30	TRBJ1-4	TGTGCCTATACAGGGGGCCTGGAGAAACTGTTTTTT	CAYTGGLEKLFF
NA	NA	TRBV14	TRBJ1-2	TGTGCCAGCAGCCCGGCCGGGACTTATGGCTACACCTTC	CASSPAGTYGYTF
TRBD1	NA	TRBV5-1	TRBJ1-1	TGCGCCAGCACCGGACAGGGCTACACTGAAGCTTTCTTT	CASTGQGYTEAFF
TRBD1	NA	TRBV3-1/TRBV3-2	TRBJ1-5	TGTGCCAGCAGCCAAGGGACAGGGGATAGCAATCAGCCCCAGCATTTT	CASSQGTGDSNQPQHF
NA	NA	TRBV19	TRBJ2-2	TGTGCCAGTAGTATCTACGGGTTTGCGCCCGGGGAGCTGTTTTTT	CASSIYGFAPGELFF
NA	NA	TRBV6-2/TRBV6-3	TRBJ2-2	TGTGCCAGCAGCCTGGCTGAACAGGGATTTTTGACCGGGGAGCTGTTTTTT	CASSLAEQGFLTGELFF
TRBD1	NA	TRBV5-6	TRBJ2-2	TGTGCCAGCAGCTTCGACAGGGGATTGATGTCCGGGGAGCTGTTTTTT	CASSFDRGLMSGELFF
NA	NA	TRBV28	TRBJ1-2	TGTGCCAGCAGTCCGATCTGGGTAGCCTATGGCTACACCTTC	CASSPIWVAYGYTF
TRBD2	NA	TRBV5-4	TRBJ2-7	TGTGCCAGCAGCTTGACTAGCGGGAGCAGTTACGAGCAGTACTTC	CASSLTSGSSYEQYF
NA	NA	TRBV11-3	TRBJ1-2	TGTGCCAGCAGCTTAGATCGGGCGGGCTCGCTAGGCTACACCTTC	CASSLDRAGSLGYTF
TRBD1	NA	TRBV5-4	TRBJ1-2	TGTGCCAGCAGCGGTAGATCGGACAGGGGGACTAACTATGGCTACACCTTC	CASSGRSDRGTNYGYTF
TRBD1	NA	TRBV5-1	TRBJ1-1	TGCGCCAGCAGCCTCAGGGGGAGGAGAACTGAAGCTTTCTTT	CASSLRGRRTEAFF
NA	NA	TRBV6-5	TRBJ2-1	TGTGCCAGCAGGGAGGGTGAGCAGTTCTTC	CASREGEQFF
NA	NA	TRBV4-1	TRBJ1-5	TGCGCCAGCAGCCAAGAACCAGGCAGCCTCCAGCCCCAGCATTTT	CASSQEPGSLQPQHF
NA	NA	TRBV4-2	TRBJ1-2	TGTGCCAGCAGCCAAGAACGTCGCGGCGGCTACACCTTC	CASSQERRGGYTF
TRBD2	NA	TRBV28	TRBJ2-3	TGTGCCAGCAGTTTACCCCGGGGTGGCGGGAGGGCCACAGATACGCAGTATTTT	CASSLPRGGGRATDTQYF
NA	NA	TRBV28	TRBJ2-7	TGTGCCAGCAGCATGGGGGGACCCCAGTACTTC	CASSMGGPQYF
NA	NA	TRBV7-9	TRBJ2-1	TGTGCCAGCAGCTTGGGCAGCAATGAGCAGTTCTTC	CASSLGSNEQFF
NA	NA	TRBV24-1	TRBJ1-2	TGTGCCACCAGTGATGGGGGCCCAGGGCTGTATGGCTACACCTTC	CATSDGGPGLYGYTF
TRBD2	NA	TRBV24-1	TRBJ2-1	TGTGCCACCACTCGCGGGAGGGGGGTTCGGGATGAGCAGTTCTTC	CATTRGRGVRDEQFF
TRBD1	once	TRBV4-2	TRBJ1-6	TGTGCCAGCAGCCAAAGATCCGGGACAGGGAATTCACCCCTCCACTTT	CASSQRSGTGNSPLHF
NA	NA	TRBV20-1	TRBJ2-7	TGCAGTGCTAGTATATCGGACTCCCGATGGGTCTACGAGCAGTACTTC	CSASISDSRWVYEQYF
NA	NA	TRBV28	TRBJ1-2	TGTGCCAGCAGGGGACAACGATTGGGCTACACCTTC	CASRGQRLGYTF
NA	once	TRBV6-5	TRBJ1-2	TGTGCCAGCACGGGAGGGTTCTATGGCTACACCTTC	CASTGGFYGYTF
TRBD1	NA	TRBV19	TRBJ1-1	TGTGCCAGTAGTCAACAACAGGGGGCGAAAGGTACTGAAGCTTTCTTT	CASSQQQGAKGTEAFF
NA	NA	TRBV11-2	TRBJ2-5	TGTGCCAGCCTCTCGTTGGGAGAAGGTCGCCAGGGGGAGACCCAGTACTTC	CASLSLGEGRQGETQYF
TRBD1	NA	TRBV29-1	TRBJ1-2	TGCAGCGTAGAGCCCGACGGGACAGGCTTATATGGCTACACCTTC	CSVEPDGTGLYGYTF
NA	once	TRBV3-1/TRBV3-2	TRBJ1-5	TGTGCCAGCAGCCAAGATGCCAGAAGCAATCAGCCCCAGCATTTT	CASSQDARSNQPQHF